Sequencing of this TCR beta chain was carried out in a study of blood T cells in healthy people across ages. Regarding the study as a whole: The study found more naive CD4+ cells and higher diversity in long-lived than aged donors. The recorded TCR beta diversity per million T cells decreased in a roughly linear manner with age.

Using a J-beta primer mix together with a sample-barcoded 5' primer, a second PCR was run for roughly 6 to 12 cycles. TCRdb fed the 5' RACE reads into MiXCR, producing one record per CDR3 protein. This sample has about 800,000 distinct CDR3 sequences, with 58% found just once. Comments on this clonotype: Its antigen is not known.

This CDR3 comprises 14 residues. J was trimmed by 4 bases and V by 8 bases; bases with no gene match: 8. Germline-derived CDR1 and CDR2 are SGHAT and FQDESV (reference sequence). The source material was blood. This chain uses TRBV11-1 with TRBJ1-1; 9 positions agree with TRBD1. The clonotype was recovered from a man younger than 45 in good health. CDR3 nucleotide sequence: TGTGCCAGCCTGACAGGGGGTGGTGGCACTGAAGCTTTCTTT. It codes for CASLTGGGGTEAFF.